This TCR beta chain was documented in a study of Ad26.COV2.S vaccination and SARS-CoV-2 variants. At the level of the study: A COV1001 Ad26.COV2.S trial-arm participant provided the sample. Ad26.COV2.S, an intramuscular injection, was given once or twice 56 days apart. Findings of the study overall: Placebo and vaccine recipients had non-spike TCR breadth that was similar. People who got the vaccine had more spike-specific TCR breadth than people who got placebo.

Worth noting for this clone: As yet, its antigen is unknown. The sample has other DNA sequences that encode this CDR3 too.

The V gene lost 1 base and the J gene lost 3 bases, with 7 bases spanning the gap. This CDR3 is built from 13 residues. Germline lookup yields CDR1 LNHNV and CDR2 YYDKDF (reference sequence). Data came from immunoSEQ multiplex PCR; TCRdb stores just in-frame clones and leaves some out. The sample consists of around 300,000 clones, around 90% of them appearing once. Treatment given: 19 received Ad26.COV2.S at low or high dose, single or two shots; about 5 received placebo; per-sample allocation not given. Day 63 after the first injection of vaccine or placebo was the sampling time. This TCR came from a person between 18 and 65 years old who received the Ad26.COV2.S COVID-19 vaccine or a placebo. Sequencing used peripheral blood, obtained in a trial of Ad26.COV2.S vaccine versus placebo. The chain joins TRBV15 to TRBJ2-7, with a tentative D call TRBD1 (5 bases). This CDR3 is CATSRVRDYEQYF. CDR3 coding DNA: TGTGCCACCAGCAGAGTCAGGGACTACGAGCAGTACTTC. Supplemented by reference TRBV15 and TRBJ2-7, the full variable domain reads DAMVIQNPRYQVTQFGKPVTLSCSQTLNHNVMYWYQQKSSQAPKLLFHYYDKDFNNEADTPDNFQSRRPNTSFCFLDIRSPGLGDTAMYLCATSRVRDYEQYFGPGTRLTVT.